The next 8 T cell receptor beta chains were all read from a single sample in a study of patients and donors after allogeneic stem cell transplantation. From the RT-PCR reads, TCRdb called clonotypes with MiXCR, one entry per CDR3 protein. The table lists 200,000 to 250,000 distinct CDR3 sequences, roughly 15% of them singletons. What was sequenced was blood, either unsorted or a sorted T cell fraction (not recorded which). These receptors were collected from a human donor who was either an allogeneic HSCT recipient or a stem cell or donor lymphocyte infusion donor (not recorded which). It is not recorded whose cells these are; they may come from a transplant donor.

This clonotype was counted only a few times. V and J are TRBV2 and TRBJ2-7; D uncertain. From germline, CDR1 is SNHLY and CDR2 FYNNEI. With 7 bases removed from V and 0 bases from J, the gap between germline ends came to 10 bases. The CDR3 sequence is 13 residues long. The CDR3: CASKASFSYEQYF. Written as DNA, the CDR3 is TGTGCCAGCAAAGCGTCGTTCTCCTACGAGCAGTACTTC.

This clonotype was observed a few times. The chain links TRBV12-5 to TRBJ2-1; D is uncertain. Trimming shortened V by 1 base and J by 7 bases, and 23 bases separated the two germline ends. Germline CDR1 is LGHNT and CDR2 is FRNRAP. The CDR3 spans 18 residues. CDR3 loop: CASGLDPRRLDGSNEQFF. The CDR3 nucleotides read TGTGCTAGTGGTTTGGATCCTCGACGGTTGGACGGATCGAATGAGCAGTTCTTC.

Turning to this clonotype: One junction end does not reproduce the germline sequence, and a read error may be involved. CDR3 region: CSVENPSMGKLVF. CDR3 nucleotide sequence: TGCAGCGTTGAGAACCCCTCAATGGGAAAACTGGTTTTT. The chain uses TRBV29-1 and TRBJ1-4; D unresolved. Germline CDR1 and CDR2: SQVTM and ANQGSEA. The CDR3 spans 13 residues.

V gene TRBV29-1 combines with J gene TRBJ2-6; D is ambiguous. This CDR3 has 15 residues. CDR1 is SQVTM, CDR2 ANQGSEA, per germline. The ends were cut back, 4 bases at V and 0 bases at J, with 10 bases in the middle. The CDR3 reads CSVVVFDSGANVLTF. The CDR3 DNA sequence: TGCAGCGTTGTGGTTTTTGACTCTGGGGCCAACGTCCTGACTTTC.

The chain joins TRBV4-1 to TRBJ2-1; D possibly uses TRBD1 or TRBD2 (5 bases each). The CDR3 spans 16 residues. V shed 1 base and J shed 9 bases, with 19 bases lying between them. Germline loops: CDR1 MGHRA, CDR2 YSYEKL. The chain's CDR3 is CASSQVRPGRGGEQFF. CDR3 bases: TGCGCCAGCAGCCAAGTTAGGCCGGGACGCGGCGGTGAGCAGTTCTTC.

The chain links TRBV3-1 to TRBJ1-1, with D tentatively TRBD1 (5 bases). The V and J ends lost 1 base and 1 base respectively, with 7 bases between them. Germline V CDR1 and CDR2: LGHDT, YNNKEL (reference sequence). The CDR3 covers 14 residues. CDR3 sequence (DNA): TGTGCCAGCAGCCAAGTCGGGGGGAACACTGAAGCTTTCTTT. Translating it yields CASSQVGGNTEAFF.

This rearrangement joins TRBV6-5 to TRBJ1-3; D remains unclear. This CDR3 is 16 amino acids long. Germline V gene lookup returns CDR1 MNHEY and CDR2 SVGAGI. V was trimmed by 0 bases and J by 0 bases, leaving 9 bases between them. For the CDR3, the DNA is TGTGCCAGCAGTTACTCGCGGCCGACCTCTGGAAACACCATATATTTT. Translated: CASSYSRPTSGNTIYF.

V and J are TRBV20-1 and TRBJ1-5, with 11 bases aligning to TRBD1. V gave up 6 bases and J gave up 11 bases; unmatched junction bases: 15. Germline-derived CDR1 and CDR2 are DFQATT and SNEGSKA (reference sequence). The CDR3 has 15 amino acids. Here the CDR3 DNA reads TGCAGTGCCGCATTACACGGGACAGGGGGGAGAGCCCAGCATTTT. It specifies CSAALHGTGGRAQHF.